These T cell receptor beta chains were read from a single sample in a study of response to subunit inactivated influenza vaccine. TCRdb recomputed calls from the RT-PCR reads with MiXCR, one row per CDR3 protein. The sample holds around 500,000 distinct CDR3 sequences, roughly 9.8% seen once. The starting material was PBMCs from blood, obtained about 40 days after vaccination. These receptors all stem from a man aged 50-59 years who received an inactivated influenza vaccine. The CDR3 runs from the conserved cysteine through the conserved F or W.

v_gene	j_gene	CDR3aa
TRBV6-5	TRBJ2-7	CASSYSRGGSYEQYF
TRBV12-3/TRBV12-4	TRBJ2-1	CASSLLDRGGNEQFF
TRBV3-1	TRBJ2-7	CASSTSGHSYEQYF
TRBV6-1	TRBJ2-5	CASSEWLGAGQETQYF
TRBV25-1	TRBJ2-1	CASSEFGEPNYNEQFF
TRBV5-1	TRBJ1-2	CASSSGPLRIANYGYTF
TRBV28	TRBJ2-1	CASSLSQGVSNEQFF
TRBV6-1	TRBJ2-7	CASNPHRPRTSYEQYF
TRBV12-3/TRBV12-4	TRBJ2-2	CASRIGGYTGELFF
TRBV20-1	TRBJ1-1	CSALTTGGWTEAFF
TRBV5-1	TRBJ2-5	CASSLGQRQETQYF
TRBV24-1	TRBJ1-2	CATSDDQGSGYTF
TRBV5-1	TRBJ2-4	CASSPGTAKDIQYF
TRBV7-2	TRBJ2-1	CASSRTALSYNEQFF
TRBV28	TRBJ2-1	CASSSRDFYSEQFF
TRBV5-1	TRBJ2-3	CASSLEGGATTDTQYF
TRBV5-1	TRBJ1-2	CASSLGDGIHYGYTF
TRBV7-9	TRBJ2-3	CASRSFWASGPTDTQYF
TRBV25-1	TRBJ2-3	CASSEYGGPTDTQYF
TRBV2	TRBJ2-1	CASSLIGLAGHEQFF
TRBV6-1	TRBJ2-7	CASSQPSQGAPRAEQYF
TRBV5-5	TRBJ2-7	CASSPSPKGGGYEQYF
TRBV5-4	TRBJ2-1	CASSLGPGLADEQFF
TRBV5-1	TRBJ2-1	CASSLRTGSNNEQFF
TRBV7-9	TRBJ1-4	CASSLAGRVREKLFF
TRBV20-1	TRBJ2-1	CSASRYAGVPNEQFF
TRBV29-1	TRBJ1-2	CSVEGAAGPQGYGYTF
TRBV6-2/TRBV6-3	TRBJ2-7	CASSSPPGLEIYEQYF
TRBV11-2	TRBJ2-1	CASSRPGRPNNEQFF
TRBV20-1	TRBJ1-5	CSARDLGTGDQPQHF
TRBV30	TRBJ2-1	CAWRIGIARNEQFF
TRBV20-1	TRBJ2-7	CSARDVVLAGVQEQYF
TRBV24-1	TRBJ2-1	CATSDLSREQFF
TRBV20-1	TRBJ2-5	CSARGTSGGEETQYF
TRBV20-1	TRBJ1-4	CSATDDRVDEKLFF
TRBV20-1	TRBJ2-3	CSARASGLAGGPSVTDTQYF
TRBV12-3/TRBV12-4	TRBJ1-4	CASSLDLATNEKLFF
TRBV14	TRBJ2-3	CASSQTGIGRAQYF
TRBV7-2	TRBJ2-5	CASSLGGTRVLRETQYF
TRBV29-1	TRBJ2-7	CSVEENSLEQYF
TRBV10-3	TRBJ2-2	CAISESRTSTGELFF
TRBV27	TRBJ2-1	CASTGDRNSYNEQFF
TRBV6-6	TRBJ2-1	CASSAAPGTGGFF
TRBV7-6	TRBJ2-3	CASSLNLAADTQYF
TRBV5-5	TRBJ2-7	CASSPREVQAIYEQYF
TRBV7-7	TRBJ1-2	CASSPLDSDNYGYTF
TRBV5-6	TRBJ2-6	CASSWTDGANVLTF
TRBV5-1	TRBJ2-3	CASSLGGQGPTDTQYF
TRBV4-3	TRBJ2-5	CASSQDWVGKETQYF